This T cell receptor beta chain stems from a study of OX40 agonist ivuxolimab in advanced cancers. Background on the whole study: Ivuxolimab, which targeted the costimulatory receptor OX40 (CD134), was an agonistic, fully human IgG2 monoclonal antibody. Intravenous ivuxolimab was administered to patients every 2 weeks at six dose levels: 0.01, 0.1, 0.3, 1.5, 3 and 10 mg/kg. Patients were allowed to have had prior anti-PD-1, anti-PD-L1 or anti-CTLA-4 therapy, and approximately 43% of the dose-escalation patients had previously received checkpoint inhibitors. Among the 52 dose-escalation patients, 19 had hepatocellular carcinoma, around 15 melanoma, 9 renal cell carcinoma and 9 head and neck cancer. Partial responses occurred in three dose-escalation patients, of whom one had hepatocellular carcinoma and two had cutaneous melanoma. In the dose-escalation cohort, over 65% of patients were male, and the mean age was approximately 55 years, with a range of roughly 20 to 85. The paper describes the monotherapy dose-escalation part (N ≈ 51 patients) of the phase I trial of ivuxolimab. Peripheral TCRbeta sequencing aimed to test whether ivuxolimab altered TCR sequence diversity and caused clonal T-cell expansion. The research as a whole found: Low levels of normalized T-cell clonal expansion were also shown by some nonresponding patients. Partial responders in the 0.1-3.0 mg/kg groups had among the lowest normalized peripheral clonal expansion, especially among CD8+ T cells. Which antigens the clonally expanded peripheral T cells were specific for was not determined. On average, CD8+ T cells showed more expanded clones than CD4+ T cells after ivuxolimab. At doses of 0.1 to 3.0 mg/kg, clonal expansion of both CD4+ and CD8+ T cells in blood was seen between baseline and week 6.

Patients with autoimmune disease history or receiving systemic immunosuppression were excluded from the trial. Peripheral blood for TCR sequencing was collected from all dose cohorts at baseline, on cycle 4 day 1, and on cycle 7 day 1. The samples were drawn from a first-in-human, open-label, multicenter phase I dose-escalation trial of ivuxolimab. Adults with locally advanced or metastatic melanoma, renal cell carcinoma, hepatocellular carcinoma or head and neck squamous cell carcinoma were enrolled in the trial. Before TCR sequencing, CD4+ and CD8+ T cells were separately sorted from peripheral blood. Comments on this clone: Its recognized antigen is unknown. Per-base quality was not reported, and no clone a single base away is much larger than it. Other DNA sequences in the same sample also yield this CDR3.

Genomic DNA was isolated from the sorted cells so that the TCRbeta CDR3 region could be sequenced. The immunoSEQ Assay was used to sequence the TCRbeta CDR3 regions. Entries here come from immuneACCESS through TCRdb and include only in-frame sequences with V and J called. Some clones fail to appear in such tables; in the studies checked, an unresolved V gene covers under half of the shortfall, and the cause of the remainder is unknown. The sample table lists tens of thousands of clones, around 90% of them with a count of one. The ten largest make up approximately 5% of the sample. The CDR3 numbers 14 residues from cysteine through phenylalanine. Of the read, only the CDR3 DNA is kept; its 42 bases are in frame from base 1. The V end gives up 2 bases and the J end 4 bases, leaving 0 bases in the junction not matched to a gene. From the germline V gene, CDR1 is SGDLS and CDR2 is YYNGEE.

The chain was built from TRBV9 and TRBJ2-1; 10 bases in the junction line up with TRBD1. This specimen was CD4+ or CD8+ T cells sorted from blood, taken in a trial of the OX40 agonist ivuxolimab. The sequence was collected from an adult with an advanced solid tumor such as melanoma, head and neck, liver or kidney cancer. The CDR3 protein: CASSVGQGYNEQFF. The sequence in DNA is TGTGCCAGCAGCGTGGGACAGGGGTACAATGAGCAGTTCTTC.